The 17 T cell receptor beta chains below all came from one sample that was sequenced in a study of T cells in Graves' hyperthyroidism and ophthalmopathy (dated by TCRdb to the late 2010s). Library preparation was by multiplex PCR. Data came from an Illumina HiSeq 2000. TCR beta CDR3 regions were amplified from RNA transcripts. For the first round of RT-PCR on the TCR CDR3, the HTBI primer set was used together with the Qiagen OneStep RT-PCR kit. TCRdb passed the public sequencing reads through fastp at Q25 and MiXCR, retaining productive beta sequences. All rows with the same CDR3 protein become a single entry with the most common DNA and genes. This sample has hundreds of thousands of distinct CDR3 sequences in its table, and 20% of those were observed once. The ten largest clonotypes hold 34% of the sample. Sequenced material: blood. These receptors were collected from a man aged 30 to 39 with Graves' ophthalmopathy.

Comment on this clonotype: With a much larger clone just one base away, this may be a read error. The genes are TRBV28 and TRBJ2-7; TRBD2 matches at 7 bases. The length of the CDR3 is 16 residues. The trim removed 3 bases at V and 3 bases at J, leaving 11 bases unmatched. Germline assignment: CDR1 MDHEN and CDR2 SYDVKM. The CDR3: CASSFWGLAEFYEQYF. The CDR3 DNA reads as TGTGCCAGCAGTTTCTGGGGCCTAGCGGAGTTCTACGAGCAGTACTTC.

J is TRBJ2-7 and V is TRBV20-1; 9 nucleotides match TRBD1. The junction had 6 bases not matched to a gene; V was cut back by 7 bases and J by 2 bases. The CDR3 loop spans 13 amino acids. The germline gives CDR1 DFQATT, CDR2 SNEGSKA (reference sequence). The chain's CDR3 is CSGPGQGAYEQYF. Here the CDR3 DNA reads TGCAGTGGTCCGGGACAGGGAGCCTACGAGCAGTACTTC.

The table lists this clonotype with a few counts. The chain employs TRBV6-1 and TRBJ1-2; perhaps TRBD1 as D (5 bases). This CDR3 is 14 amino acids long. Trimming shortened V by 2 bases and J by 8 bases, and 15 bases separated the two germline ends. Germline-derived CDR1 and CDR2 are MNHNS and SASEGT. CDR3 amino acids: CASSETSGRGGYTF. The CDR3 nucleotides read TGTGCCAGCAGTGAAACCTCTGGGAGGGGAGGCTACACCTTC.

As to this clonotype: This may arise from a read error, as a much more abundant clone is one base away. The chain links TRBV28 to TRBJ2-3; D might be TRBD1 (5 bases). Near its end, the DNA agrees better with TRBJ1-5, so the J call may be wrong. The CDR3 totals 16 residues. Germline assignment: CDR1 MDHEN and CDR2 SYDVKM. CDR3 protein: CASKRAGAASTDTQHF. DNA of the CDR3: TGTGCCAGCAAAAGGGCCGGGGCAGCAAGCACAGATACGCAGCATTTT.

This clonotype has just a few counts. This chain connects TRBV5-1 to TRBJ2-7, with D unclear. The V end lost 4 bases, the J end lost 1 base, and 12 bases lay between the germline ends. Germline V gives CDR1 SGHRS, CDR2 YFSETQ. CDR3 length equals 14 residues. CDR3 DNA sequence: TGCGCCAGCAGCCTTGAGAGTTCTTCCTACGAGCAGTACTTC. Translated: CASSLESSSYEQYF.

There are a few counts of this clonotype. The chain joins TRBV25-1 to TRBJ1-1; possible D gene TRBD1, 5 bases. The CDR3 has 14 residues. V was shortened by 2 bases and J by 2 bases, with 9 bases between the two germline ends. Germline lookup yields CDR1 MGHDK and CDR2 SYGVNS. The CDR3 region is CASSEAGRNTEAFF. CDR3 DNA sequence: TGTGCCAGCAGTGAAGCGGGACGAAACACTGAAGCTTTCTTT.

In this sample, this clonotype turned up many times. The chain carries TRBV7-2 and TRBJ2-3, with D perhaps assigned TRBD1 or TRBD2 (7 bases each). V was shortened by 2 bases and J by 1 base, with 10 bases between the two germline ends. CDR3 length: 15 amino acids. Germline CDR1 SGHTA, CDR2 FQGNSA. The CDR3 is CASSLSGTGTDTQYF. The CDR3 DNA reads as TGTGCCAGCAGCTTAAGCGGGACAGGCACAGATACGCAGTATTTT.

The chain joins TRBV5-1 to TRBJ1-1; D is undetermined. The length of the CDR3 is 15 residues. V gave up 5 bases and J gave up 3 bases, with 17 bases separating them. Germline V gene data show CDR1 as SGHRS and CDR2 as YFSETQ. The CDR3 region has the DNA TGCGCCAGCAGTTCATTCAAGATGGGAGACACTGAAGCTTTCTTT. It yields the protein CASSSFKMGDTEAFF.

Concerning this clonotype: At one end, the junction sequence differs from germline, possibly due to a read error. This rearrangement joins TRBV5-1 to TRBJ2-2; no clear D. The germline CDR1 and CDR2 sequences are SGHRS and YFSETQ. This CDR3 spans 13 amino acids. CDR3 loop: CASSFRDTGELFF. CDR3 bases: TGTGCCAGCAGCTTCCGGGACACCGGGGAGCTGTTTTTT.

This clonotype was found a few times. The chain uses TRBV20-1 and TRBJ2-3, with TRBD2 matching over 7 bases. The CDR3 has 13 amino acids. Germline V gives CDR1 DFQATT, CDR2 SNEGSKA (reference sequence). V lost 6 bases, J lost 1 base, and 4 bases stayed unmatched. CDR3 region: CSAKAGGTDTQYF. DNA for the CDR3: TGCAGTGCCAAGGCGGGGGGCACAGATACGCAGTATTTT.

At least ten counts were recorded for this clonotype. This chain links TRBV28 with TRBJ2-7, with D unresolved. V was shortened by 4 bases and J by 3 bases, with 13 bases between the two germline ends. CDR1 MDHEN and CDR2 SYDVKM come from the germline V gene. This CDR3 is 14 amino acids long. The CDR3 reads CASSSQTWNYEQYF. The CDR3 DNA follows: TGTGCCAGCAGTTCTCAGACTTGGAACTACGAGCAGTACTTC.

The V gene is TRBV9, the J gene TRBJ2-3; no clear D. The length of the CDR3 is 17 residues. The germline CDR1 and CDR2 sequences are SGDLS and YYNGEE. V lost 2 bases and J 0 bases, leaving 16 bases between the germline ends. The CDR3 sequence: CASSVGTLGPSTDTQYF. For the CDR3, the DNA is TGTGCCAGCAGCGTTGGAACTCTCGGACCTAGCACAGATACGCAGTATTTT.

This chain connects TRBV2 to TRBJ2-3, with unresolved D. CDR1 and CDR2 (germline): SNHLY, FYNNEI. CDR3 length: 14 amino acids. Trimming took 0 bases from V and 0 from J, leaving 4 bases between them. The CDR3: CASSEARSTDTQYF. For the CDR3, the DNA is TGTGCCAGCAGTGAAGCAAGGAGCACAGATACGCAGTATTTT.

This clonotype was seen repeatedly, ten times or more. The chain joins TRBV5-1 to TRBJ1-2; TRBD1 agrees at 8 bases. Losses at the gene ends were 0 bases for V and 8 bases for J; bases not matched to a gene: 3. The CDR3 is 13 amino acids. The germline V gene encodes CDR1 SGHRS and CDR2 YFSETQ. In DNA, the CDR3 is TGCGCCAGCAGCTTGGGACAGGGGCTCGGCTACACCTTC. It specifies CASSLGQGLGYTF.

The chain links TRBV27 to TRBJ1-2; D not resolved. Germline V lookup: CDR1 MNHEY, CDR2 SMNVEV (reference sequence). Trimming shortened V by 5 bases and J by 3 bases, and 10 bases separated the two germline ends. The CDR3 totals 13 residues. The CDR3 protein is CASSRNSDYGYTF. The CDR3 DNA is TGTGCCAGCAGTCGAAACAGCGACTATGGCTACACCTTC.

This clonotype was seen a single time. V usage is TRBV20-1 and J usage is TRBJ2-1, with D tentatively TRBD2 (7 bases). This CDR3 is 15 amino acids long. V was clipped by 5 bases and J by 6 bases, with 20 bases between them. Germline CDR1 and CDR2: DFQATT and SNEGSKA (reference sequence). The CDR3 nucleotides are TGCAGTGCTGCCCCGAGGGGGGAGGGACTCAATGAGCAGTTCTTC. Its translation: CSAAPRGEGLNEQFF.

This clonotype has a handful of counts. This chain uses TRBV24-1 with TRBJ2-1; D could derive from TRBD1 or TRBD2 (6 bases each). Germline V CDR1 and CDR2: KGHDR, SFDVKD. Trimming stripped 4 bases from V and 7 bases from J, with 16 bases between. The CDR3 contains 15 residues. The CDR3 sequence is CATSDPGAGKNEQFF. CDR3 nucleotides: TGTGCCACCAGTGACCCGGGGGCGGGGAAGAATGAGCAGTTCTTC.